The 4 T cell receptor beta chains below were found in one sample sequenced in a study of T cell repertoires in cytomegalovirus infection (dated by TCRdb to the late 2010s). Instrument on record: Illumina HiSeq 1500. Using fastp trimming at Q25 and MiXCR clonotype assembly, TCRdb reanalyzed the public sequencing data and kept in-frame beta chains. A single entry per CDR3 protein holds the most common genes and DNA from its merged rows. Counted in this sample were 150,000 to 200,000 distinct CDR3 sequences; roughly a fifth of them appeared once. Clones ranked in the top ten supply around 2.7% of the sample. The sample consisted of PBMCs. All receptors derive from a human donor in good health (CMV status not recorded). Some clones in this sample may be carry-over from other donors' samples.

The chain combines TRBV3-1 with TRBJ2-1; 7 positions agree with TRBD2. This CDR3 is 15 amino acids long. Germline loops: CDR1 LGHDT, CDR2 YNNKEL (reference sequence). V was pared by 1 base and J by 2 bases, with 2 bases of the junction left unmatched. This CDR3 reads CASSQASGAYNEQFF. In DNA, the CDR3 is TGTGCCAGCAGCCAAGCTAGCGGAGCCTACAATGAGCAGTTCTTC.

This clonotype was picked up one time. The missing conserved phenylalanine or tryptophan at the end of this CDR3 makes a read error likely. V is TRBV11-3 and J is TRBJ2-7; TRBD1 might be the D (6 bases). In germline, CDR1 is SGHNT, CDR2 YENEEA. The CDR3 is 13 residues long. V was shortened by 2 bases and J by 4 bases, with 9 bases between the two germline ends. CDR3 protein: CASSLLQGYEQYL. In DNA form, the CDR3 reads TGTGCCAGCAGCTTACTCCAGGGGTACGAGCAGTACTTA.

This clonotype was observed a handful of times. J is TRBJ1-5 and V is TRBV5-1, with D hard to call. CDR1 is SGHRS, CDR2 YFSETQ, per germline. The V and J ends lost 2 bases and 5 bases respectively, with 8 bases between them. The CDR3 has 13 residues. The DNA of the CDR3 is TGCGCCAGCAGCTTCAGTGTCGATCAGCCCCAGCATTTT. Protein: CASSFSVDQPQHF.

This rearrangement joins TRBV20-1 to TRBJ1-1; D gene ambiguous. CDR3 size: 15 residues. Germline V gives CDR1 DFQATT, CDR2 SNEGSKA (reference sequence). V dropped 2 bases and J dropped 0 bases, with 13 bases sitting between them. CDR3 coding DNA: TGCAGTGCTAGACGCTCAGGCGACATGAACACTGAAGCTTTCTTT. This sequence encodes CSARRSGDMNTEAFF.